These T cell receptor beta chains were read from a single sample in a study of blood T cell repertoires in COVID-19. TCRdb's copy holds only in-frame clones and misses some; the assay was immunoSEQ multiplex PCR. The top ten clones hold approximately 3.6% of a sample with roughly 380,000 clones, 85% of them seen once. Sample: peripheral blood. The receptors stem from a woman between 18 and 30 years old with acute or convalescent COVID-19. Both conserved end residues are part of each CDR3. A D gene is named only where the DNA matches it firmly. A clone size is listed for some rows: how often the clone was seen (once, few, many), or a class if it is expanded.

j_gene: TRBJ2-3; d_gene: TRBD1; v_gene: TRBV28; abundance: NA; CDR3nt: TGTGCCAGCAGTTACAGGGGGAGACCAGATACGCAGTATTTT; CDR3aa: CASSYRGRPDTQYF
j_gene: TRBJ1-6; d_gene: TRBD1; v_gene: TRBV27; abundance: NA; CDR3nt: TGTGCCAGCAGTTTATCGGACAGGGACGAGAATTCACCCCTCCACTTT; CDR3aa: CASSLSDRDENSPLHF
j_gene: TRBJ1-5; d_gene: NA; v_gene: TRBV19; abundance: NA; CDR3nt: TGTGCCAGTAGTATTAGCAGGGGAGGGGATCAGCCCCAGCATTTT; CDR3aa: CASSISRGGDQPQHF
j_gene: TRBJ2-1; d_gene: TRBD2; v_gene: TRBV2; abundance: NA; CDR3nt: TGTGCCAGCAGGAGGGGCCTTAGCGGGGGGGCCTACAATGAGCAGTTCTTC; CDR3aa: CASRRGLSGGAYNEQFF
j_gene: TRBJ1-2; d_gene: NA; v_gene: TRBV29-1; abundance: NA; CDR3nt: TGCAGCGTTCCGCCATATCCCGGGGGTAACTATGGCTACACCTTC; CDR3aa: CSVPPYPGGNYGYTF
j_gene: TRBJ1-2; d_gene: NA; v_gene: TRBV3-1/TRBV3-2; abundance: NA; CDR3nt: TGTGCCAGCAGCGTAAATTCCGGGACTTTTGGCTACACCTTC; CDR3aa: CASSVNSGTFGYTF
j_gene: TRBJ1-2; d_gene: NA; v_gene: TRBV6-5; abundance: NA; CDR3nt: TGTGCCAGCAGTTACTCGCACAGGGAGCATGGCTACACCTTC; CDR3aa: CASSYSHREHGYTF
j_gene: TRBJ2-5; d_gene: NA; v_gene: TRBV28; abundance: NA; CDR3nt: TGTGCCAGCAGTTTTCCAATGTATCAGCGAGGGGAGACCCAGTACTTC; CDR3aa: CASSFPMYQRGETQYF
j_gene: TRBJ2-6; d_gene: TRBD1; v_gene: TRBV29-1; abundance: NA; CDR3nt: TGCAGCGTCGACAGGGGGCTCTCTGGGGCCAACGTCCTGACTTTC; CDR3aa: CSVDRGLSGANVLTF
j_gene: TRBJ2-2; d_gene: NA; v_gene: TRBV9; abundance: NA; CDR3nt: TGTGCCAGCAGCGGTGGGCGCCTGAACACCGGGGAGCTGTTTTTT; CDR3aa: CASSGGRLNTGELFF
j_gene: TRBJ2-3; d_gene: TRBD2; v_gene: TRBV24-1; abundance: NA; CDR3nt: TGTGCCACCAGTGATGGCGGGGGAGCGGATACGCAGTATTTT; CDR3aa: CATSDGGGADTQYF
j_gene: TRBJ2-1; d_gene: NA; v_gene: TRBV9; abundance: NA; CDR3nt: TGTGCCAGCAGCGTAGGGCTAGCGAGCTCTGGGGGTGAGCAGTTCTTC; CDR3aa: CASSVGLASSGGEQFF
j_gene: TRBJ2-5; d_gene: NA; v_gene: TRBV30; abundance: few; CDR3nt: TGTGCCTGGAGCCTTGGGGGGACCGGGGAGACCCAGTACTTC; CDR3aa: CAWSLGGTGETQYF
j_gene: TRBJ2-7; d_gene: TRBD1; v_gene: TRBV19; abundance: NA; CDR3nt: TGTGCCAGTGCCGTGGACAGGGGACCCCGCGAGCAGTACTTC; CDR3aa: CASAVDRGPREQYF
j_gene: TRBJ1-2; d_gene: NA; v_gene: TRBV24-1; abundance: NA; CDR3nt: TGTGCCACCAGTTCCCTGGGAGACGGCTACACCTTC; CDR3aa: CATSSLGDGYTF
j_gene: TRBJ2-5; d_gene: NA; v_gene: TRBV27; abundance: NA; CDR3nt: TGTGCCAGCAGTTCAATCAGGGTGGAGACCCAGTACTTC; CDR3aa: CASSSIRVETQYF
j_gene: TRBJ1-5; d_gene: NA; v_gene: TRBV5-1; abundance: NA; CDR3nt: TGCGCCAGCAGACAGGGTTTGGGTCAGCCCCAGCATTTT; CDR3aa: CASRQGLGQPQHF
j_gene: TRBJ2-1; d_gene: NA; v_gene: TRBV5-6; abundance: few; CDR3nt: TGTGCCAGCAGCTTGAGGAGGATAGCCTACAATGAGCAGTTCTTC; CDR3aa: CASSLRRIAYNEQFF
j_gene: TRBJ1-1; d_gene: NA; v_gene: TRBV6-6; abundance: NA; CDR3nt: TGTGCCAGCAGCCCAAAGAACACTGAAGCTTTCTTT; CDR3aa: CASSPKNTEAFF
j_gene: TRBJ2-1; d_gene: NA; v_gene: TRBV28; abundance: NA; CDR3nt: TGTGCCAGCAGTTTAAGGGGTCCGCCCAACAATGAGCAGTTCTTC; CDR3aa: CASSLRGPPNNEQFF
j_gene: TRBJ2-2; d_gene: NA; v_gene: TRBV7-9; abundance: NA; CDR3nt: TGTGCCAGCAGCTTACCAGGGGCGAACACCGGGGAGCTGTTTTTT; CDR3aa: CASSLPGANTGELFF
j_gene: TRBJ2-3; d_gene: TRBD1; v_gene: TRBV10-3; abundance: NA; CDR3nt: TGTGCCATCAGTGAGTCGACAGGGGGCGAGACAGATACGCAGTATTTT; CDR3aa: CAISESTGGETDTQYF
j_gene: TRBJ1-4; d_gene: NA; v_gene: TRBV28; abundance: few; CDR3nt: TGTGCCAGCAGTAACTTCGCAGGGAACGAAAAACTGTTTTTT; CDR3aa: CASSNFAGNEKLFF
j_gene: TRBJ1-1; d_gene: NA; v_gene: TRBV3-1/TRBV3-2; abundance: NA; CDR3nt: TGTGCCAGCAGCCCCGGGGGGGGCACTGAAGCTTTCTTT; CDR3aa: CASSPGGGTEAFF
j_gene: TRBJ2-7; d_gene: NA; v_gene: TRBV28; abundance: NA; CDR3nt: TGTGCCAGCAGTCCCTCGGGTGAGCAGTACTTC; CDR3aa: CASSPSGEQYF
j_gene: TRBJ1-1; d_gene: NA; v_gene: TRBV5-1; abundance: NA; CDR3nt: TGCGCCAGCAGCCCCGGGACATTCTCTATTGAAGCTTTCTTT; CDR3aa: CASSPGTFSIEAFF
j_gene: TRBJ1-1; d_gene: NA; v_gene: TRBV4-1; abundance: NA; CDR3nt: TGCGCCAGCAGCTCACAGGGTAAGGTCACTGAAGCTTTCTTT; CDR3aa: CASSSQGKVTEAFF
j_gene: TRBJ2-7; d_gene: TRBD1; v_gene: TRBV6-5; abundance: NA; CDR3nt: TGTGCCAGCAATAAGGACAGGGGGCAAGAGCAGTACTTC; CDR3aa: CASNKDRGQEQYF
j_gene: TRBJ2-1; d_gene: TRBD2; v_gene: TRBV6-5; abundance: once; CDR3nt: TGTGCCACCAGCGGGACTAGCGACTACAATGAGCAGTTCTTC; CDR3aa: CATSGTSDYNEQFF
j_gene: TRBJ2-1; d_gene: NA; v_gene: TRBV19; abundance: NA; CDR3nt: TGTGCCAGTAGTGCCCCCGGCCACAGAGACAATGAGCAGTTCTTC; CDR3aa: CASSAPGHRDNEQFF
j_gene: TRBJ2-7; d_gene: NA; v_gene: TRBV30; abundance: NA; CDR3nt: TGTGCCTGGAGTGTACCCTGGGGCAACTCCTACGAGCAGTACTTC; CDR3aa: CAWSVPWGNSYEQYF
j_gene: TRBJ1-1; d_gene: TRBD1; v_gene: TRBV2; abundance: few; CDR3nt: TGTGCCAGCAGCAGGACAGGGAACACTGAAGCTTTCTTT; CDR3aa: CASSRTGNTEAFF
j_gene: TRBJ2-1; d_gene: NA; v_gene: TRBV4-2; abundance: NA; CDR3nt: TGTGCCAGCAGCCAAGAGGTCGGGGGTTGGGAGCAGTTCTTC; CDR3aa: CASSQEVGGWEQFF
j_gene: TRBJ1-6; d_gene: TRBD1; v_gene: TRBV2; abundance: NA; CDR3nt: TGTGCCAGCAGGAAACAGACAGGGGTGGTCGGTTCACCCCTCCACTTT; CDR3aa: CASRKQTGVVGSPLHF
j_gene: TRBJ2-7; d_gene: TRBD2; v_gene: TRBV3-1/TRBV3-2; abundance: NA; CDR3nt: TGTGCCAGCAGCAGGACTAGCCCCCTGGAGCAGTACTTC; CDR3aa: CASSRTSPLEQYF
j_gene: TRBJ1-5; d_gene: TRBD1; v_gene: TRBV6-5; abundance: NA; CDR3nt: TGTGCCAGCCACAGGGGAAGCAATCAGCCCCAGCATTTT; CDR3aa: CASHRGSNQPQHF
j_gene: TRBJ1-3; d_gene: NA; v_gene: TRBV4-1; abundance: NA; CDR3nt: TGCGCCAGCAGCCAGACAAGTTTCTCTGGAAACACCATATATTTT; CDR3aa: CASSQTSFSGNTIYF